This T cell receptor (beta chain) was identified in a study of blood T cell repertoires in COVID-19. Across the study: Sites across the United States, Italy and Spain contributed samples from acute and convalescent COVID-19.

Per the study methods: Scientists estimated how many nucleated cells there were by amplifying reference gene primers. TCRdb's copy holds only in-frame clones and misses some; the assay was immunoSEQ multiplex PCR. D and trimming were read from the DNA, whereas the V and J calls and clone size are those reported in that table. Of around 140,000 clones listed, around 89% are singletons. This CDR3 spans 19 amino acids. Trimming removed 5 bases from V and 1 base from J, with 26 bases in between. The V gene's germline CDR1 is MDHEN and CDR2 SYDVKM. The receptor comes from a middle-aged man with active or convalescent COVID-19. The J gene is TRBJ1-2, the V gene TRBV28; TRBD1 is a possible D gene (6 bases). Sequenced input: peripheral blood. The CDR3: CASSPRRGGAKGFNYGYTF. The CDR3 nucleotides read TGTGCCAGCAGTCCCAGGAGGGGGGGCGCTAAGGGTTTTAACTATGGCTACACCTTC.